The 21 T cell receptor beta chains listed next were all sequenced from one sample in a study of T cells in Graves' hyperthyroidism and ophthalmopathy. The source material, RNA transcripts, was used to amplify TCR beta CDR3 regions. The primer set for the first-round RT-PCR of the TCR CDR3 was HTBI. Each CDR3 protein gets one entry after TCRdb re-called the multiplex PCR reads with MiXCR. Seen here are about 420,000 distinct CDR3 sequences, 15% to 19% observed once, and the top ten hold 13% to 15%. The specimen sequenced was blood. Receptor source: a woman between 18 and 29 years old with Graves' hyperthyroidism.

The CDR3: CASSVLTSGIYNEQFF. The CDR3 DNA reads as TGTGCCAGCAGCGTTCTTACTAGCGGGATTTACAATGAGCAGTTCTTC. The rearrangement uses TRBV5-6 and TRBJ2-1, with 10 nucleotides matching TRBD2. The J segment lost 4 bases and the V segment lost 4 bases, leaving 8 bases of the junction unmatched. Germline V CDR1 and CDR2: SGHDT, YYEEEE. The CDR3 covers 16 residues.

In nucleotides, the CDR3 is TGTGCCAGCAGCTTCGGACGGCTCTCTGGAAACACCATATATTTT. It specifies CASSFGRLSGNTIYF. V and J are TRBV11-2 and TRBJ1-3; D call uncertain. Germline V gene data show CDR1 as SGHAT and CDR2 as FQNNGV. The CDR3 extends over 15 amino acids. With 3 bases removed from V and 0 bases from J, the gap between germline ends came to 9 bases.

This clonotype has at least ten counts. The CDR3 loop is CASAGATYNEQFF. CDR3 nucleotide sequence: TGTGCCAGCGCCGGGGCGACCTACAATGAGCAGTTCTTC. The chain is built from TRBV7-2 and TRBJ2-1; either TRBD1 or TRBD2 may fit D (5 bases each). The CDR3 has 13 amino acids. CDR1 and CDR2 from the germline V gene are SGHTA and FQGNSA. Trimming took 8 bases from V and 2 from J, leaving 10 bases between them.

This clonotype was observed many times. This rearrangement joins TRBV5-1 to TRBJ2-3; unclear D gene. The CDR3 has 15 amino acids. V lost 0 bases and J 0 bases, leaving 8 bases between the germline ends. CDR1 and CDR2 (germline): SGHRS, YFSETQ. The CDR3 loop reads CASSLELTSTDTQYF. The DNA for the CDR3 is TGCGCCAGCAGCTTGGAATTGACTAGCACAGATACGCAGTATTTT.

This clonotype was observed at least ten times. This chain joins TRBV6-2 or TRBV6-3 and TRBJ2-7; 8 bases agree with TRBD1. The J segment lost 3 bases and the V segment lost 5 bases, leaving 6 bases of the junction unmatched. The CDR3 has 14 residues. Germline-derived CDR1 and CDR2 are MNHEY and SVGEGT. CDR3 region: CASSQPGTGYEQYF. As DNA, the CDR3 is TGTGCCAGCAGTCAACCCGGGACAGGCTACGAGCAGTACTTC.

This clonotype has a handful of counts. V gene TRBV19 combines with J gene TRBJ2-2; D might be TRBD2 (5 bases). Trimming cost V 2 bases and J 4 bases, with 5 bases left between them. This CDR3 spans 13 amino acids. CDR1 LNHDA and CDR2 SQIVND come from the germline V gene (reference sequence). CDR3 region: CASSIRGTGELFF. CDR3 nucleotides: TGTGCCAGTAGTATACGGGGCACCGGGGAGCTGTTTTTT.

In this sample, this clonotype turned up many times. CDR3 sequence: CATSDNLGTGVSGYTF. In DNA form, the CDR3 reads TGTGCCACCAGTGATAACCTCGGGACAGGGGTTTCTGGCTACACCTTC. The genes are TRBV24-1 and TRBJ1-2, with 10 bases aligning to TRBD1. Germline V CDR1 and CDR2: KGHDR, SFDVKD. Trimming removed 3 bases from V and 7 bases from J; junction bases left unmatched: 10. There are 16 residues in the CDR3.

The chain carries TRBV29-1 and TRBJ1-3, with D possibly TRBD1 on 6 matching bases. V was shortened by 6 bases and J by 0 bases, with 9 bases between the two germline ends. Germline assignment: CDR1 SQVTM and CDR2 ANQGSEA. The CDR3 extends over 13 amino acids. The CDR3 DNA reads TGCAGCGTCGGACAGAGCTCTGGAAACACCATATATTTT. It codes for CSVGQSSGNTIYF.

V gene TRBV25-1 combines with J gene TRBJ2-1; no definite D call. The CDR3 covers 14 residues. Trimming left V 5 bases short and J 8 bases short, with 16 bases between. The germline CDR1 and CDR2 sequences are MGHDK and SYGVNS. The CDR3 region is CASSKPYRADEQFF. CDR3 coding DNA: TGTGCCAGCAGTAAACCTTACCGGGCCGATGAGCAGTTCTTC.

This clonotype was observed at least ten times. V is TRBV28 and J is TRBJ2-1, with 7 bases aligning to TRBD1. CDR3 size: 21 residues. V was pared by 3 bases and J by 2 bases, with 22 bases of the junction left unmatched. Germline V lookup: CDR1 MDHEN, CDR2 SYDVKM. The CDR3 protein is CASSFSYRAIRQGPTYNEQFF. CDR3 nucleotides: TGTGCCAGCAGTTTCTCGTATAGGGCCATAAGACAGGGTCCTACCTACAATGAGCAGTTCTTC.

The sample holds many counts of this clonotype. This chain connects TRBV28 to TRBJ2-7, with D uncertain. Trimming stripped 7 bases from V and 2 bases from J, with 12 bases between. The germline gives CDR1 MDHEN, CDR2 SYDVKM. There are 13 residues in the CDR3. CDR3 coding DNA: TGTGCCAGCAAGGAGTTTACCACCTACGAGCAGTACTTC. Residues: CASKEFTTYEQYF.

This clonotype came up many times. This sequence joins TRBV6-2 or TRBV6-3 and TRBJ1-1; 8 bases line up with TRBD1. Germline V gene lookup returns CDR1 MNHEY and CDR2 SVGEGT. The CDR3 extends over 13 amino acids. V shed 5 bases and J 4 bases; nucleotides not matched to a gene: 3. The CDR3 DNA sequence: TGTGCCAGCAGTGACAGGGGATCCACTGAAGCTTTCTTT. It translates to CASSDRGSTEAFF.

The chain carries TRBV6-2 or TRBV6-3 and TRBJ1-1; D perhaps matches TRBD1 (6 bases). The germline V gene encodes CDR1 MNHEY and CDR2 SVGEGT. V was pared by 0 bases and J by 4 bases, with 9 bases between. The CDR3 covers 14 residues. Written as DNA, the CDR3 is TGTGCCAGCAGTTACTCCACAGGGCCCACTGAAGCTTTCTTT. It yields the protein CASSYSTGPTEAFF.

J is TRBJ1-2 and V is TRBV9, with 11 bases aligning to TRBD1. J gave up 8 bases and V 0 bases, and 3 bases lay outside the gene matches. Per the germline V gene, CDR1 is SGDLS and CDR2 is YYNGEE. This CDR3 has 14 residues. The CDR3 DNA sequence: TGTGCCAGCAGCGTAGAGCGGACAGGGGGCGGCTACACCTTC. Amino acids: CASSVERTGGGYTF. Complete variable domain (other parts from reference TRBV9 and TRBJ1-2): DSGVTQTPKHLITATGQRVTLRCSPRSGDLSVYWYQQSLDQGLQFLIQYYNGEERAKGNILERFSAQQFPDLHSELNLSSLELGDSALYFCASSVERTGGGYTFGSGTRLTVV.

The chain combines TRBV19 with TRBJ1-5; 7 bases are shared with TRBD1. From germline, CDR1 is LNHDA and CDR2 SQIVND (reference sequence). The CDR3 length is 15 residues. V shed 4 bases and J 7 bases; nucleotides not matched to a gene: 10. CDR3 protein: CASSTQRGQRQPQHF. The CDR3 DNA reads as TGTGCCAGTAGTACCCAAAGGGGGCAGCGGCAGCCCCAGCATTTT.

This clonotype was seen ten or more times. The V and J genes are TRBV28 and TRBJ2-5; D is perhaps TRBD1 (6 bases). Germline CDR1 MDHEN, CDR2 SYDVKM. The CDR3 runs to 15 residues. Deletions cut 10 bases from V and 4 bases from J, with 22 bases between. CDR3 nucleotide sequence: TGTGCCACACGCCCGAGGACAGTCGAAGGAGAGACCCAGTACTTC. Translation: CATRPRTVEGETQYF. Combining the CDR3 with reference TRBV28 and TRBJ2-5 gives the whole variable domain DVKVTQSSRYLVKRTGEKVFLECVQDMDHENMFWYRQDPGLGLRLIYFSYDVKMKEKGDIPEGYSVSREKKERFSLILESASTNQTSMYLCATRPRTVEGETQYFGPGTRLLVL.

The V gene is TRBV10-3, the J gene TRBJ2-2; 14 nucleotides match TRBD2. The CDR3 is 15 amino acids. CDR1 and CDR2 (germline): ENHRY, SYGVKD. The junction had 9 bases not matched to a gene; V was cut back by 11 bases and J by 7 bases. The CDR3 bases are TGTGCCTCTTCTCCCGGGACTAGCGGGGGCGGGGAGCTGTTTTTT. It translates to CASSPGTSGGGELFF.

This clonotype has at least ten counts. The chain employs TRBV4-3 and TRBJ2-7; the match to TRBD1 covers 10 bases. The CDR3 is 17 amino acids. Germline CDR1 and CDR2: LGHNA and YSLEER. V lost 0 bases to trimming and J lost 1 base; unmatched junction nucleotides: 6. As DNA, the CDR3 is TGCGCCAGCAGCCAAGATGTGTCGGGACAGGGGTCCTACGAGCAGTACTTC. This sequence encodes CASSQDVSGQGSYEQYF.

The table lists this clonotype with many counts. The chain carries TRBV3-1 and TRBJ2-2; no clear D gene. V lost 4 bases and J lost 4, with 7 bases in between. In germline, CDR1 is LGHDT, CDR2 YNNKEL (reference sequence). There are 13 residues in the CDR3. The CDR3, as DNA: TGTGCCAGCAGCCCCCAGGTCACCGGGGAGCTGTTTTTT. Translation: CASSPQVTGELFF.

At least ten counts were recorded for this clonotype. CDR3 region: CSARGWRQNTEAFF. The CDR3 nucleotides read TGCAGTGCTAGAGGGTGGCGGCAGAACACTGAAGCTTTCTTT. V gene TRBV20-1 combines with J gene TRBJ1-1; D is uncertain. V lost 1 base and J lost 1, with 10 bases in between. Per the germline V gene, CDR1 is DFQATT and CDR2 is SNEGSKA (reference sequence). This CDR3 has 14 residues.

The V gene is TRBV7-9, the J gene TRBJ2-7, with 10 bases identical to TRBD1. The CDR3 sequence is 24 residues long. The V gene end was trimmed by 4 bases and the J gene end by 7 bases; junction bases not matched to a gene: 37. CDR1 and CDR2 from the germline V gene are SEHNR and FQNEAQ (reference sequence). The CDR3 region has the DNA TGTGCCAGCAGCTCCAATGATGCCGGAACTCGGACAGGGGGATTTTCTTACTCTCTTCGGGAGCAGTACTTC. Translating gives CASSSNDAGTRTGGFSYSLREQYF. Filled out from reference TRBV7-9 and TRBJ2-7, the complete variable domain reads DTGVSQNPRHKITKRGQNVTFRCDPISEHNRLYWYRQTLGQGPEFLTYFQNEAQLEKSRLLSDRFSAERPKGSFSTLEIQRTEQGDSAMYLCASSSNDAGTRTGGFSYSLREQYFGPGTRLTVT.